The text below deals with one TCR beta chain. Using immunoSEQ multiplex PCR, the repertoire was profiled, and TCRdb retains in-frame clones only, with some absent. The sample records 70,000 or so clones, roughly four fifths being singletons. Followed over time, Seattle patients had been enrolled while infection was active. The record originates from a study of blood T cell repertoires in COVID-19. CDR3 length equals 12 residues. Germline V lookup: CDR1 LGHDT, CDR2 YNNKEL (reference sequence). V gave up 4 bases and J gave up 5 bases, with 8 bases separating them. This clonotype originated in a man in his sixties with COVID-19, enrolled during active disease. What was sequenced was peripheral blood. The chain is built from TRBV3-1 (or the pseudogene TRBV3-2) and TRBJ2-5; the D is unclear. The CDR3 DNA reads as TGTGCCAGCAGCCCAACCCGGGAGACCCAGTACTTC. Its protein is CASSPTRETQYF.